A single sample is the source of the 6 T cell receptor beta chains below, sequenced in a study of T cells in Graves' hyperthyroidism and ophthalmopathy. RNA transcripts were the template for amplifying TCR beta CDR3 regions. During a first-round RT-PCR of the TCR CDR3, the HTBI primer set was used. TCRdb re-derived calls from the multiplex PCR reads in MiXCR, one entry per CDR3 protein. The sample carries hundreds of thousands of distinct CDR3 sequences, about two fifths recorded once. Sequenced sample: blood. All receptors derive from a man between 18 and 35 years old with Graves' hyperthyroidism.

As for this clonotype: This may stem from a read error, because a much larger clone lies one nucleotide away. The chain couples TRBV19 to TRBJ1-1, with TRBD1 as a possible D gene (6 bases). There are 13 residues in the CDR3. CDR1 and CDR2 from the germline V gene are LNHDA and SQIVND (reference sequence). The CDR3 DNA follows: TGTGCCTGTAGTATTAGGGGGAGGACTGAAGCTTTCTTT. Its translation is CACSIRGRTEAFF.

This clonotype showed up just a few times. The chain employs TRBV7-2 and TRBJ2-7; D is unresolved. This CDR3 is built from 15 residues. Germline V gene lookup returns CDR1 SGHTA and CDR2 FQGNSA. Trimming removed 1 base at V and 3 bases at J, with 13 bases between. In DNA, the CDR3 is TGTGCCAGCAGCTTAGTGTTGGGTCGCAGCTACGAGCAGTACTTC. It translates to CASSLVLGRSYEQYF.

This sequence joins TRBV19 and TRBJ1-1, with D hard to call. Trimming took off 1 base at V and 4 bases at J, with 13 bases between the two ends. The V gene's germline CDR1 is LNHDA and CDR2 SQIVND (reference sequence). The CDR3 is made up of 15 amino acids. CDR3 amino acids: CASSIGGVFSTEAFF. DNA of the CDR3: TGTGCCAGTAGTATAGGTGGGGTTTTTAGCACTGAAGCTTTCTTT.

A single count supports this clonotype. The rearrangement joins TRBV19 to TRBJ2-7; 9 positions match TRBD1. CDR3 length equals 13 residues. J gave up 6 bases and V 6 bases, and 6 bases lay outside the gene matches. Germline-derived CDR1 and CDR2 are LNHDA and SQIVND (reference sequence). The CDR3 protein is CASRIQGAREQYF. The CDR3 DNA sequence: TGTGCCAGTAGGATACAGGGGGCCCGCGAGCAGTACTTC.

A note on this clonotype: Germline and junction disagree at one end, which may indicate a read error. J is TRBJ1-2 and V is TRBV10-2; possibly TRBD1 for D (5 bases). Germline CDR1 WSHSY, CDR2 SAAADI. This CDR3 has 13 residues. The CDR3 protein is CASSLTEPYGYTF. Here the CDR3 DNA reads TGTGCCAGCAGTTTGACAGAGCCCTATGGCTACACCTTC.

This clonotype was observed many times. The chain couples TRBV7-2 to TRBJ1-6; 7 bases are a match to TRBD1. Germline values: CDR1 SGHTA, CDR2 FQGNSA. The CDR3 loop spans 15 amino acids. The J segment lost 8 bases and the V segment lost 6 bases, leaving 10 bases of the junction unmatched. In nucleotides, the CDR3 is TGTGCCAGCAGACCTAAGACAGGGTGGGATTCACCCCTCCACTTT. Its translation is CASRPKTGWDSPLHF.